Following are 16 T cell receptor beta chains from one sample sequenced in a study. TCRdb called the 5' RACE reads again in MiXCR, with one record for every CDR3 protein. The data contain about 54,000 distinct CDR3 sequences, about 15% of them seen just once; the ten biggest clones take up about 2.1%. Material for sequencing was naive CD4+ T cells sorted from blood. Subset of the sample: naive CD4+ T cells, CD4+CD45RA+CD25-. These TCRs come from a female donor with breast cancer.

The chain uses TRBV27 and TRBJ1-6; no definite D call. In germline, CDR1 is MNHEY, CDR2 SMNVEV (reference sequence). The CDR3 contains 16 residues. Trimming left V 3 bases short and J 11 bases short, with 20 bases between. CDR3 nucleotide sequence: TGTGCCAGCAGTTTCCTTACGGGCGGTCGGCGGGCACCCCTCCACTTT. Its translation is CASSFLTGGRRAPLHF.

This clonotype was seen only a few times. The chain links TRBV27 to TRBJ2-1; 13 bases agree with TRBD2. The CDR3 has 16 residues. CDR1 and CDR2 from the germline V gene are MNHEY and SMNVEV (reference sequence). V lost 5 bases to trimming and J lost 5 bases; unmatched junction nucleotides: 6. The CDR3 DNA sequence: TGTGCCAGCAGTCCACCGGGACTAGCGGGAAACAATGAGCAGTTCTTC. It codes for CASSPPGLAGNNEQFF.

The table lists this clonotype with many counts. The chain joins TRBV20-1 to TRBJ2-7; a possible D gene is TRBD2 (5 bases). CDR1 is DFQATT, CDR2 SNEGSKA, per germline (reference sequence). Deletions cut 4 bases from V and 5 bases from J, with 12 bases between. The CDR3 spans 12 residues. In DNA, the CDR3 is TGCAGTGCTAAGAGGGTGAGGGACGAGCAGTACTTC. Protein product: CSAKRVRDEQYF.

A word on this clonotype: Given a much more abundant clone one base away, this may be a read error. V and J are TRBV20-1 and TRBJ1-2; D gene ambiguous. CDR3 length equals 14 residues. Per germline, CDR1 DFQATT and CDR2 SNEGSKA (reference sequence). CDR3 sequence: CNAPHGFPNYGYTF. CDR3 sequence (DNA): TGCAATGCTCCCCACGGATTCCCTAACTATGGCTACACCTTC.

The table lists this clonotype with many counts. The V call is TRBV6-5, the J call TRBJ1-5; the match to TRBD1 covers 8 bases. V was pared by 3 bases and J by 7 bases, with 8 bases of the junction left unmatched. Germline V gene data show CDR1 as MNHEY and CDR2 as SVGAGI. There are 15 residues in the CDR3. CDR3 nucleotides: TGTGCCAGCAGTTATAAAGGACAGGGTGGCCAGCCCCAGCATTTT. It is translated as CASSYKGQGGQPQHF.

This clonotype was detected ten times or more. V is TRBV5-1 and J is TRBJ2-5; TRBD2 matches 8 bases. This CDR3 region has 15 residues. Germline V gene sequence: CDR1 SGHRS, CDR2 YFSETQ. Trimming took 0 bases from V and 5 from J; bases not matched to a gene: 6. CDR3 sequence reads: CASSLGPGGEETQYF. In DNA, the CDR3 is TGCGCCAGCAGCTTGGGACCGGGAGGGGAGGAGACCCAGTACTTC. The full variable domain, completed using reference TRBV5-1 and TRBJ2-5, is KAGVTQTPRYLIKTRGQQVTLSCSPISGHRSVSWYQQTPGQGLQFLFEYFSETQRNKGNFPGRFSGRQFSNSRSEMNVSTLELGDSALYLCASSLGPGGEETQYFGPGTRLLVL.

This clonotype came up a few times. The V and J genes are TRBV5-6 and TRBJ2-3, with D hard to call. Germline V gene sequence: CDR1 SGHDT, CDR2 YYEEEE. This CDR3 region has 13 residues. The V gene lost 1 base and the J gene lost 5 bases, with 8 bases spanning the gap. The DNA of the CDR3 is TGTGCCAGCAGCTTGTCAGAAGGAGATACGCAGTATTTT. The encoded protein is CASSLSEGDTQYF.

This clonotype was counted only a few times. This chain joins TRBV7-8 and TRBJ2-3; no firm D call. Trimming removed 4 bases from V and 0 bases from J, with 14 bases in between. The CDR3 totals 16 residues. Germline V gene lookup returns CDR1 SGHVS and CDR2 FQNEAQ. The CDR3 protein is CASSSGRVFSTDTQYF. The CDR3 DNA follows: TGTGCCAGCAGCTCGGGCCGAGTTTTTAGCACAGATACGCAGTATTTT.

The CDR3 region has the DNA TGCGCCAGCAGTCCGGACTTTTCCCGGGAAGATACGCAGTATTTT. Amino acids: CASSPDFSREDTQYF. The chain is built from TRBV5-1 and TRBJ2-3, with D possibly being TRBD2 (5 bases). Looked up from germline, CDR1 is SGHRS and CDR2 is YFSETQ. The CDR3 totals 15 residues. V lost 5 bases, J lost 5 bases, and 18 bases lay in between. The full variable domain, in which reference TRBV5-1 and TRBJ2-3 provide the parts outside the CDR3, is KAGVTQTPRYLIKTRGQQVTLSCSPISGHRSVSWYQQTPGQGLQFLFEYFSETQRNKGNFPGRFSGRQFSNSRSEMNVSTLELGDSALYLCASSPDFSREDTQYFGPGTRLTVL.

This chain joins TRBV7-9 and TRBJ2-1; D remains ambiguous. V lost 6 bases to trimming and J lost 4 bases, with 13 bases between them. This CDR3 comprises 14 residues. Germline values: CDR1 SEHNR, CDR2 FQNEAQ (reference sequence). CDR3 amino acids: CASSFGSGYNEQFF. CDR3 in DNA: TGTGCCAGCAGTTTCGGATCCGGGTACAATGAGCAGTTCTTC.

As for this clonotype: A read error may produce the germline difference seen at one junction end. This chain's CDR3 is CTSSLGQRDKQYF. In nucleotides, the CDR3 is TGCACCAGCAGCTTAGGACAGCGAGACAAGCAGTACTTC. The rearrangement joins TRBV5-1 to TRBJ2-7, with D maybe TRBD1 (6 bases). The V gene's germline CDR1 is SGHRS and CDR2 YFSETQ. The CDR3 is 13 amino acids.

For this clonotype: Sequence at one end of the junction differs from germline and may be a read error. V usage is TRBV7-7 and J usage is TRBJ1-1; unclear D gene. The germline CDR1 and CDR2 sequences are SSHAT and FNYEAQ (reference sequence). The CDR3 consists of 13 residues. The CDR3 DNA follows: TGTGCCTGCAGCCGTGATCGGAACACTGAAGCTTTCTTT. This codes for CACSRDRNTEAFF.

This chain links TRBV7-9 with TRBJ1-2; D ambiguous. This CDR3 has 12 amino acids. Germline V gene data show CDR1 as SEHNR and CDR2 as FQNEAQ (reference sequence). The V end was cut by 4 bases, the J end by 4 bases, with 7 bases between. CDR3 sequence reads: CASSSLGYGYTF. CDR3 nucleotide sequence: TGTGCCAGCAGCTCCCTAGGCTATGGCTACACCTTC.

V is TRBV7-2 and J is TRBJ2-5, with D perhaps matching TRBD1 or TRBD2 (6 bases each). Germline CDR1 is SGHTA and CDR2 is FQGNSA. With 5 bases removed from V and 5 bases from J, the gap between germline ends came to 15 bases. The CDR3 is made up of 14 amino acids. CDR3: CASSRGGPGETQYF. The CDR3 DNA is TGTGCCAGCAGCCGAGGGGGGCCGGGGGAGACCCAGTACTTC.

This clonotype has only a few counts. The chain joins TRBV6-5 to TRBJ2-1; no clear D. The CDR3 spans 13 residues. V was trimmed by 9 bases and J by 4 bases, leaving 13 bases between them. Germline V lookup: CDR1 MNHEY, CDR2 SVGAGI. In DNA form, the CDR3 reads TGTGCCAGGCCGCAGCCGCCGTACAATGAGCAGTTCTTC. Encoded protein: CARPQPPYNEQFF.

This clonotype came up many times. The chain recombines TRBV20-1 with TRBJ2-1; TRBD1 might be the D (6 bases). Trimming cost V 3 bases and J 5 bases, with 14 bases left between them. The length of the CDR3 is 14 residues. The V gene's germline CDR1 is DFQATT and CDR2 SNEGSKA (reference sequence). CDR3: CSASAGTTNNEQFF. Here the CDR3 DNA reads TGCAGTGCTAGTGCCGGGACAACCAACAATGAGCAGTTCTTC.